This T cell receptor beta chain was profiled in a study of human T cells and chemical hapten exposure. Study-wide results and caveats: Sensitizing to DPC left TCRs with a frequency above 1 in 1000 unaltered. While controls formed fewer of them, expanded TCRs formed significantly more large CDR3 similarity clusters.

Time point of the sample: pre-sensitization, week 0. The treatment is: therapeutic diphenylcyclopropenone sensitization with weekly scalp DPC. TCRdb analysed the RACE reads with MiXCR anew, one entry per CDR3 protein. The table includes under 400,000 distinct CDR3 sequences, 4% to 6% detected once. This clonotype has at least ten counts. Its specificity is not known. The CDR3 contains 18 residues. J was trimmed by 5 bases and V by 4 bases; bases with no gene match: 14. Germline V gene lookup returns CDR1 LGHDT and CDR2 YNNKEL (reference sequence). The J gene is TRBJ1-1, the V gene TRBV3-1; 12 positions match TRBD1. This specimen was whole blood, taken in connection with sensitization to the hapten diphenylcyclopropenone (DPC). This TCR derives from a woman aged 45-60 years with alopecia areata. Some clones in this sample may be carry-over from other donors' samples. The CDR3 is CASSPPRRDRGRGTEAFF. CDR3 sequence (DNA): TGTGCCAGCAGCCCCCCGCGAAGGGACAGGGGGCGCGGGACTGAAGCTTTCTTT.